These 18 T cell receptor beta chains came from one sample sequenced in a study of OX40 agonist ivuxolimab in advanced cancers. Sequencing was performed with immunoSEQ multiplex PCR; in TCRdb, only in-frame clones are kept and a portion is missing. The data contain under 5,500 clones, less than 75% of them singletons. This sample comprised CD4+ or CD8+ T cells sorted from blood, obtained in a trial of the OX40 agonist ivuxolimab. The receptors derive from an adult with an advanced solid tumor such as melanoma, head and neck, liver or kidney cancer.

This clone appeared once. This chain connects TRBV5-1 to TRBJ1-3; D call uncertain. The CDR3 covers 14 residues. V lost 4 bases and J 8 bases, leaving 16 bases between the germline ends. Per the germline V gene, CDR1 is SGHRS and CDR2 is YFSETQ. The CDR3 bases are TGCGCCAGCAGCCTAAACTCCGCCGGGGACACCATATATTTT. As protein: CASSLNSAGDTIYF.

The chain has TRBV2 and TRBJ2-1, with D hard to call. V lost 4 bases, J lost 9 bases, and 4 bases lay in between. The length of the CDR3 is 10 residues. Germline V gives CDR1 SNHLY, CDR2 FYNNEI. The CDR3 spells CASSGSEQFF. The DNA of the CDR3 is TGTGCCAGCAGTGGTAGTGAGCAGTTCTTC.

The rearrangement links TRBV27 to TRBJ2-1; D not resolved. Germline loops: CDR1 MNHEY, CDR2 SMNVEV (reference sequence). Trimming left V 3 bases short and J 8 bases short, with 5 bases between. The CDR3 has 11 amino acids. The CDR3 DNA is TGTGCCAGCAGTTTGGGCTATGAGCAGTTCTTC. It yields the protein CASSLGYEQFF.

This clone appeared a few times. The rearrangement uses TRBV29-1 and TRBJ1-2; D unclear. This CDR3 has 15 residues. The V gene's germline CDR1 is SQVTM and CDR2 ANQGSEA. Trimming shortened V by 1 base and J by 4 bases, and 16 bases separated the two germline ends. The CDR3 DNA is TGCAGCGTTGAAGGGGGAGAAATCTCCTCCTATGGCTACACCTTC. Amino acids: CSVEGGEISSYGYTF.

There are a few counts of this clone. One base separates it from a far larger clone, so it is likely a read error. Other DNA sequences in the same sample also yield this CDR3. This rearrangement joins TRBV5-1 to TRBJ2-7; tentatively, D is TRBD1 (6 bases). CDR3 length: 14 residues. Germline lookup yields CDR1 SGHRS and CDR2 YFSETQ. Between the trimmed V and J ends, which lost 4 bases and 3 bases, there was a span of 14 bases. The CDR3 DNA follows: TGCGCCAGCAGCGGGTGGGACAACCTCTACGAGCAGTACTTC. This gives the protein CASSGWDNLYEQYF.

This clone was seen only a few times. The chain recombines TRBV2 with TRBJ2-3; 7 nucleotides line up with TRBD1. The CDR3 spans 15 residues. The trim removed 3 bases at V and 0 bases at J, leaving 3 bases unmatched. The V gene's germline CDR1 is SNHLY and CDR2 FYNNEI. CDR3 nucleotide sequence: TGTGCCAGCAGTGAGGGACAGTGGAGCACAGATACGCAGTATTTT. Translating it yields CASSEGQWSTDTQYF.

The chain has TRBV7-9 and TRBJ2-5, with D possibly TRBD2 on 5 matching bases. The CDR3 has 14 amino acids. V lost 7 bases and J 2 bases, leaving 14 bases between the germline ends. Germline V gene lookup returns CDR1 SEHNR and CDR2 FQNEAQ (reference sequence). The CDR3 is CASTTLGFQETQYF. The DNA for the CDR3 is TGTGCCAGCACCACACTAGGGTTTCAAGAGACCCAGTACTTC.

The chain is built from TRBV5-1 and TRBJ2-5; 10 bases align to TRBD2. Per germline, CDR1 SGHRS and CDR2 YFSETQ. This CDR3 has 16 residues. V shed 4 bases and J 6 bases; nucleotides not matched to a gene: 12. The CDR3 sequence: CASSINSGGRGKTQYF. The CDR3 bases are TGCGCCAGCAGCATCAATAGCGGGGGGCGCGGAAAGACCCAGTACTTC.

The CDR3 DNA reads TGTGCCACCAGAGCAGGACGTAACACTGAAGCTTTCTTT. It specifies CATRAGRNTEAFF. V and J are TRBV15 and TRBJ1-1, with unresolved D. The CDR3 contains 13 residues. V was trimmed by 6 bases and J by 2 bases, leaving 10 bases between them. Germline CDR1 is LNHNV and CDR2 is YYDKDF (reference sequence). Full variable domain (rest looked up from reference TRBV15 and TRBJ1-1): DAMVIQNPRYQVTQFGKPVTLSCSQTLNHNVMYWYQQKSSQAPKLLFHYYDKDFNNEADTPDNFQSRRPNTSFCFLDIRSPGLGDTAMYLCATRAGRNTEAFFGQGTRLTVV.

The CDR3 spells CASSQVLQGAKHEQYF. The CDR3 DNA is TGCGCCAGCAGCCAAGTTCTACAGGGGGCAAAACACGAGCAGTACTTC. The chain has TRBV4-3 and TRBJ2-7; TRBD1 matches 9 bases. This CDR3 region has 16 residues. The V and J ends lost 1 base and 5 bases, in that order; junction bases with no gene match: 9. Germline CDR1 reads LGHNA; CDR2 reads YSLEER.

The chain employs TRBV7-9 and TRBJ1-4; the D is unclear. Germline CDR1 SEHNR, CDR2 FQNEAQ (reference sequence). Trimming left V 6 bases short and J 7 bases short, with 12 bases between. The CDR3 contains 13 residues. CDR3 sequence reads: CASSRVHGEKLFF. CDR3 in DNA: TGTGCCAGCAGTCGGGTTCACGGTGAAAAACTGTTTTTT.

This clone has more than one count but fewer than ten. The V gene is TRBV5-5, the J gene TRBJ2-7; TRBD2 is a possible D gene (6 bases). The germline V gene encodes CDR1 SGHKS and CDR2 YYEKEE (reference sequence). With 7 bases removed from V and 4 bases from J, the gap between germline ends came to 21 bases. The CDR3 length is 15 residues. This CDR3 reads CASGNRDWGWYEQYF. The CDR3 nucleotides are TGTGCCAGCGGAAACCGGGACTGGGGTTGGTACGAGCAGTACTTC.

V usage is TRBV27 and J usage is TRBJ1-2, with 8 bases lining up with TRBD1. Germline-derived CDR1 and CDR2 are MNHEY and SMNVEV (reference sequence). The CDR3 has 17 amino acids. V was pared by 6 bases and J by 4 bases, with 16 bases of the junction left unmatched. Here the CDR3 DNA reads TGTGCCAGCAGCGACGGGACAGGCTCCGGATCGGTCTATGGCTACACCTTC. Protein: CASSDGTGSGSVYGYTF.

This clone was observed a handful of times. V usage is TRBV6-6 and J usage is TRBJ2-1, with TRBD1 matching 9 bases. Germline CDR1 MNHNY, CDR2 SVGAGI (reference sequence). After removal of 2 bases from V and 5 bases from J, the junction contained 4 bases not matched to a gene. This CDR3 comprises 15 residues. CDR3 coding DNA: TGTGCCAGCAGTTACCTGGGACAGGGTAACAATGAGCAGTTCTTC. Its translation: CASSYLGQGNNEQFF.

This chain joins TRBV2 and TRBJ2-7; D is unclear. The length of the CDR3 is 15 residues. V lost 10 bases to trimming and J lost 9 bases, with 28 bases between them. The germline V gene has CDR1 SNHLY and CDR2 FYNNEI. DNA for the CDR3: TGTGCCACCCATACCTCCCCGGGTTCCCAGCCACCGCAGTACTTC. Its protein is CATHTSPGSQPPQYF.

V is TRBV2 and J is TRBJ2-5, with a weak D call TRBD2 (5 bases). The end of the DNA aligns better with TRBJ2-7, so the J call may be wrong. The germline V gene has CDR1 SNHLY and CDR2 FYNNEI. The length of the CDR3 is 12 residues. CDR3 protein: CASEGTKAEQYF. CDR3 sequence (DNA): TGTGCCAGCGAGGGTACCAAGGCCGAGCAGTACTTC.

By proportion, this clone is medium-sized (0.01 to 0.1%). The chain uses TRBV9 and TRBJ2-2; D may correspond to TRBD1 or TRBD2 (5 bases each). Trimming pared 0 bases from V and 0 bases from J, leaving 12 bases between. The CDR3 is 17 residues long. The germline V gene has CDR1 SGDLS and CDR2 YYNGEE. The CDR3 is CASSVGGRPTNTGELFF. The CDR3 DNA is TGTGCCAGCAGCGTAGGGGGACGACCGACGAACACCGGGGAGCTGTTTTTT. The variable domain in full, completed from reference TRBV9 and TRBJ2-2, reads DSGVTQTPKHLITATGQRVTLRCSPRSGDLSVYWYQQSLDQGLQFLIQYYNGEERAKGNILERFSAQQFPDLHSELNLSSLELGDSALYFCASSVGGRPTNTGELFFGEGSRLTVL.

Only one count was recorded for this clone. This specimen includes other DNA sequences encoding the same CDR3. V usage is TRBV9 and J usage is TRBJ2-3, with D perhaps matching TRBD2 (7 bases). V shed 0 bases and J shed 6 bases, with 14 bases lying between them. Germline CDR1 reads SGDLS; CDR2 reads YYNGEE. The CDR3 totals 15 residues. The CDR3 protein is CASSVEGRGADTQYF. The CDR3 nucleotides are TGTGCCAGCAGCGTAGAGGGTCGGGGGGCCGATACGCAGTATTTT.